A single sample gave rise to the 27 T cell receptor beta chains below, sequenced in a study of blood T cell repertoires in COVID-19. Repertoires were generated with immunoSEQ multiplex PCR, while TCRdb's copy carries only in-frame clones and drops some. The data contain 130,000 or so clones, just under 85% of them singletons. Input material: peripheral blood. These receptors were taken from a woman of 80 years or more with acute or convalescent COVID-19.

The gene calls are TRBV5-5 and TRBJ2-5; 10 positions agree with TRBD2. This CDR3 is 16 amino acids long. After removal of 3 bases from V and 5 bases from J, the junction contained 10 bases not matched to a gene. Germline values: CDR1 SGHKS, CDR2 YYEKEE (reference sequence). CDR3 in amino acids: CASSSDISGGRETQYF. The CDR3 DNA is TGTGCCAGCAGCTCCGACATTAGCGGGGGGAGGGAGACCCAGTACTTC.

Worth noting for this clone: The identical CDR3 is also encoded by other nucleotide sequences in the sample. The CDR3 region is CASSLGGGEQYF. Written as DNA, the CDR3 is TGTGCCAGCAGCCTGGGGGGAGGCGAGCAGTACTTC. The chain carries TRBV3-1 (or the pseudogene TRBV3-2) and TRBJ2-7; maybe TRBD2 (6 bases). The CDR3 loop spans 12 amino acids. With 4 bases removed from V and 6 bases from J, the gap between germline ends came to 10 bases. Germline CDR1 and CDR2: LGHDT and YNNKEL (reference sequence).

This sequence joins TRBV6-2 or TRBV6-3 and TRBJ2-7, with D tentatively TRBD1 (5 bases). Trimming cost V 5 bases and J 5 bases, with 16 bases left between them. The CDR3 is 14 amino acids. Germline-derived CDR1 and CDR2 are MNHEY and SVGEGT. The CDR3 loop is CASSTVTGIHEQYF. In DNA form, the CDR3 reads TGTGCCAGCAGTACCGTAACAGGCATCCACGAGCAGTACTTC.

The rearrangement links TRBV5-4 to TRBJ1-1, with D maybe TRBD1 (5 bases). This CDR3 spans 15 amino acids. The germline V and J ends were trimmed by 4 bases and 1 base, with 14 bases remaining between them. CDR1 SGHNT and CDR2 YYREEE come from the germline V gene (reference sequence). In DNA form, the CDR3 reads TGTGCCAGCAGCAAGAGCCAGGGTTGGAACACTGAAGCTTTCTTT. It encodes CASSKSQGWNTEAFF. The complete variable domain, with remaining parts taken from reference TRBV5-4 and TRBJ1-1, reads ETGVTQSPTHLIKTRGQQVTLRCSSQSGHNTVSWYQQALGQGPQFIFQYYREEENGRGNFPPRFSGLQFPNYSSELNVNALELDDSALYLCASSKSQGWNTEAFFGQGTRLTVV.

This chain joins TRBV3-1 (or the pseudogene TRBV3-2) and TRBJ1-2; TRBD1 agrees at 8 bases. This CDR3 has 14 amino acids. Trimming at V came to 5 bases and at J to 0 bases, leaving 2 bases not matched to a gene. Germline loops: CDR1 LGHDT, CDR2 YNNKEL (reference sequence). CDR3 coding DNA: TGTGCCAGCAGCACACAGGGGGCTAACTATGGCTACACCTTC. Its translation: CASSTQGANYGYTF.

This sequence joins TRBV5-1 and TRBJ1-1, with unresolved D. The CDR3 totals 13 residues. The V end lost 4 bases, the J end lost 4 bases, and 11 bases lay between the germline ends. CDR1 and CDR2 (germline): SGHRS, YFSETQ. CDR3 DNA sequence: TGCGCCAGCAGCGGAGGACGGACCACTGAAGCTTTCTTT. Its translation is CASSGGRTTEAFF.

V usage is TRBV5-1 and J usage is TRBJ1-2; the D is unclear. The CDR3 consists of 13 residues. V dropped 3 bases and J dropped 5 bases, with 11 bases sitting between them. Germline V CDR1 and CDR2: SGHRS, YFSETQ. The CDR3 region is CASSSPDTYGYTF. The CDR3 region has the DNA TGCGCCAGCAGCTCTCCCGATACTTATGGCTACACCTTC.

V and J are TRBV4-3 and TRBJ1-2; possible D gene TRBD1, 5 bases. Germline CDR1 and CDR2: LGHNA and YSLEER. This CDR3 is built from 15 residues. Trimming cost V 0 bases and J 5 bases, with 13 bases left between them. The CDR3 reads CASSQDSMAGYGYTF. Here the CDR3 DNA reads TGCGCCAGCAGCCAAGATTCTATGGCAGGGTATGGCTACACCTTC.

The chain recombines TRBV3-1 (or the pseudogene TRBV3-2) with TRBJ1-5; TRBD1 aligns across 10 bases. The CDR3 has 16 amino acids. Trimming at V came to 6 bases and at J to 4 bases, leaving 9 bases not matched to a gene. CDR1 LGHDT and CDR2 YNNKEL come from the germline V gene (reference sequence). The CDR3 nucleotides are TGTGCCAGCAGTGCCCGCGACAGGGGGCAAAATCAGCCCCAGCATTTT. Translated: CASSARDRGQNQPQHF.

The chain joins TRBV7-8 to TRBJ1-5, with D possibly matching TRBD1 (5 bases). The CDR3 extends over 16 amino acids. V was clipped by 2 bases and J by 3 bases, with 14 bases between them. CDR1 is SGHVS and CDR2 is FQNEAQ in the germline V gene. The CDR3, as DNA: TGTGCCAGCAGCTTAATTTGGCAGGGTGACAATCAGCCCCAGCATTTT. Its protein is CASSLIWQGDNQPQHF.

DNA for the CDR3: TGTGCCAGCAGCTACCTTACAGGGGGCACTGAAGCTTTCTTT. This sequence encodes CASSYLTGGTEAFF. The chain employs TRBV7-2 and TRBJ1-1; 8 positions agree with TRBD1. This CDR3 is 14 amino acids long. Looked up from germline, CDR1 is SGHTA and CDR2 is FQGNSA. Trimming removed 4 bases from V and 4 bases from J; junction bases left unmatched: 5.

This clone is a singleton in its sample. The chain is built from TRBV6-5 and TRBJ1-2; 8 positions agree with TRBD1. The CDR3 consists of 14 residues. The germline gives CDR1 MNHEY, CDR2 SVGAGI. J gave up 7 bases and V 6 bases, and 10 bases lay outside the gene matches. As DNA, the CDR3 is TGTGCCAGCAGCGTTGGACAGGGCTTTAGTGGCTACACCTTC. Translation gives CASSVGQGFSGYTF.

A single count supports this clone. The CDR3 is CASSPPGSLGALSYNSPLHF. The DNA for the CDR3 is TGTGCCAGCTCACCTCCCGGGTCCCTTGGGGCCCTCTCCTATAATTCACCCCTCCACTTT. The gene calls are TRBV18 and TRBJ1-6, with a tentative D call TRBD1 (5 bases). CDR1 KGHSH and CDR2 LQKENI come from the germline V gene. V was clipped by 3 bases and J by 0 bases, with 21 bases between them. CDR3 length: 20 amino acids.

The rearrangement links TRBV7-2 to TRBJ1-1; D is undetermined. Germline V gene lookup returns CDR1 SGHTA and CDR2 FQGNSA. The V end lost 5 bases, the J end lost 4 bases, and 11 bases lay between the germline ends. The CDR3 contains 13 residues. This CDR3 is CASSLEEITEAFF. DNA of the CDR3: TGTGCCAGCAGCCTGGAGGAAATCACTGAAGCTTTCTTT.

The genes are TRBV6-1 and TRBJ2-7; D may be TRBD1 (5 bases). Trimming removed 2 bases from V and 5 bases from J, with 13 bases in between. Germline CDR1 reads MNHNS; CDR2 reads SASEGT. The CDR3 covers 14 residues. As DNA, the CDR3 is TGTGCCAGCAGTGAAATTTGGGCCAGGGACGAGCAGTACTTC. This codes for CASSEIWARDEQYF.

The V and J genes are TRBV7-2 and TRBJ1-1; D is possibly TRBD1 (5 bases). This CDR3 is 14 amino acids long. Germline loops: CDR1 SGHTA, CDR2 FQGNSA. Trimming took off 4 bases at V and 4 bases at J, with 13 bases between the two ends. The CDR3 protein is CASSSSGRGTEAFF. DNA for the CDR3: TGTGCCAGCAGCTCCTCAGGGAGGGGCACTGAAGCTTTCTTT.

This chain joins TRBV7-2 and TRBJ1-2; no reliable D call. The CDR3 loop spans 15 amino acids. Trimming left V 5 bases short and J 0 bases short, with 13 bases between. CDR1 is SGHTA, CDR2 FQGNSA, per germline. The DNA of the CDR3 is TGTGCCAGCAGCCCCCTCGGGGATCCTAACTATGGCTACACCTTC. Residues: CASSPLGDPNYGYTF.

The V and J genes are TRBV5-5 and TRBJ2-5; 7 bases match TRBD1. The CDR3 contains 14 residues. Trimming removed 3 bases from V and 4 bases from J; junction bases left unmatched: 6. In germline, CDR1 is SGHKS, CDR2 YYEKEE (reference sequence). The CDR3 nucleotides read TGTGCCAGCAGCTCCCAACAGGGGCGAGAGACCCAGTACTTC. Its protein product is CASSSQQGRETQYF.

The CDR3 spells CSASSPAGGTYEQYF. The CDR3 coding sequence is TGCAGTGCTAGTAGTCCCGCGGGGGGTACCTACGAGCAGTACTTC. The chain is built from TRBV20-1 and TRBJ2-7, with 8 bases identical to TRBD2. The CDR3 is 15 residues long. Germline V CDR1 and CDR2: DFQATT, SNEGSKA (reference sequence). V shed 3 bases, J shed 2 bases, and the junction held 9 bases outside the gene matches.

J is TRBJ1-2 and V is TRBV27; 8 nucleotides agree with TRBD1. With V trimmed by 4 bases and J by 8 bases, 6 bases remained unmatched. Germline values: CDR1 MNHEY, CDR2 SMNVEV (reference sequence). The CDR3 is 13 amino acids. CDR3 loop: CASSYRTGQGYTF. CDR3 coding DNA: TGTGCCAGCAGTTACAGGACAGGGCAGGGCTACACCTTC.

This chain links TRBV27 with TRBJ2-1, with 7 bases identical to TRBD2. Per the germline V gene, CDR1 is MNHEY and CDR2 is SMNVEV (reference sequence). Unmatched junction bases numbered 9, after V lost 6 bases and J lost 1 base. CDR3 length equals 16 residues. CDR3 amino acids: CASRVGGGRSYNEQFF. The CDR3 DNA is TGTGCCAGCAGGGTTGGGGGGGGACGTTCCTACAATGAGCAGTTCTTC.

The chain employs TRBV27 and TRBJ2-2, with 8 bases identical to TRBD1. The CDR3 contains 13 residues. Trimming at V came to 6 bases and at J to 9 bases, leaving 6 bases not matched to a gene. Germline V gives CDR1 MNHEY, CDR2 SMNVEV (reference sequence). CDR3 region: CASRWTGSWELFF. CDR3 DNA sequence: TGTGCCAGCAGATGGACAGGGTCGTGGGAGCTGTTTTTT.

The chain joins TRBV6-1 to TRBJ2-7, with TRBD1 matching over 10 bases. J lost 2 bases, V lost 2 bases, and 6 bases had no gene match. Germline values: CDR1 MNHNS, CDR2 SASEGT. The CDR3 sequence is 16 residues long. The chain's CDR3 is CASSEISGTGAYEQYF. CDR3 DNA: TGTGCCAGCAGTGAAATCTCCGGGACAGGGGCCTACGAGCAGTACTTC.

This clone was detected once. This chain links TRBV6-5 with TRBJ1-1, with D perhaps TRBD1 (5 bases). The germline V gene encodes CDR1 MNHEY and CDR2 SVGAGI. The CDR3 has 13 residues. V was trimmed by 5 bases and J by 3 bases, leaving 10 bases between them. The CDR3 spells CASSRDLYTEAFF. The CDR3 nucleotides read TGTGCCAGCAGTCGGGACTTATACACTGAAGCTTTCTTT.

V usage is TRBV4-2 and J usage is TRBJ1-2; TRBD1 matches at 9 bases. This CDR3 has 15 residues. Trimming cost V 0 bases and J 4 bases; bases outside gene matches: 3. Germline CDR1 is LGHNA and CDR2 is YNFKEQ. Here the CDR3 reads CASSQEDRGLYGYTF. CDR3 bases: TGTGCCAGCAGCCAAGAGGACAGGGGCCTCTATGGCTACACCTTC.

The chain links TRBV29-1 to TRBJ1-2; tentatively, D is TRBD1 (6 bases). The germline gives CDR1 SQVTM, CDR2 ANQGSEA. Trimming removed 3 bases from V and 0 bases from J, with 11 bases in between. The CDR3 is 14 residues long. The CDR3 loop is CSVEIPGANYGYTF. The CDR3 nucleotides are TGCAGCGTTGAGATTCCAGGGGCTAACTATGGCTACACCTTC.

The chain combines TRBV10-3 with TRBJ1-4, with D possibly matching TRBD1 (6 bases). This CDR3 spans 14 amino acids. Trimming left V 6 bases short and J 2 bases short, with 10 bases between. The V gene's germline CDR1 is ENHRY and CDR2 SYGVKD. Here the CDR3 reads CAISPQGTNEKLFF. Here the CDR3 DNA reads TGTGCCATCAGCCCTCAGGGGACTAATGAAAAACTGTTTTTT.